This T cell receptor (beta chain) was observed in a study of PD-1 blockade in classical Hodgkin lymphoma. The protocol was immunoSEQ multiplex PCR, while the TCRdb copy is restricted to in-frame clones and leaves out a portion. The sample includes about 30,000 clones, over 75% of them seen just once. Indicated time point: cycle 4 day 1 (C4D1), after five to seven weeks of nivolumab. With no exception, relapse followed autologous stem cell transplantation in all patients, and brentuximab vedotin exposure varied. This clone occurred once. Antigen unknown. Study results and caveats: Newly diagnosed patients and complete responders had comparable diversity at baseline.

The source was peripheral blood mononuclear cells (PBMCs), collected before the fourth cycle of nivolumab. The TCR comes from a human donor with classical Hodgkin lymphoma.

CDR3 sequence: CASSLGQGAETQYF. For the CDR3, the DNA is TGCGCCAGCAGCTTGGGTCAGGGGGCGGAGACCCAGTACTTC. The rearrangement links TRBV5-1 to TRBJ2-5, with TRBD1 matching over 8 bases. CDR3 size: 14 residues. Germline CDR1 reads SGHRS; CDR2 reads YFSETQ. The J segment lost 5 bases and the V segment lost 0 bases, leaving 3 bases of the junction unmatched.